This passage covers 17 T cell receptor beta chains from one sample sequenced in a study of Ad26.COV2.S vaccination and SARS-CoV-2 variants. Specified treatment: around 19 received Ad26.COV2.S at low or high dose, single or two shots; 5 received placebo; per-sample allocation not given. Specimen acquisition occurred on day 63 following the initial vaccine or placebo injection. Sequencing used immunoSEQ multiplex PCR; TCRdb keeps in-frame clones, though not all of them. Of hundreds of thousands of clones listed, 89% are singletons. Sequencing was performed on peripheral blood, taken in a trial of Ad26.COV2.S vaccine versus placebo. The receptors originated from a person between 18 and 59 years old who received the Ad26.COV2.S COVID-19 vaccine or a placebo.

The V and J genes are TRBV2 and TRBJ2-1; TRBD2 matches at 11 bases. The CDR3 covers 13 residues. With V trimmed by 10 bases and J by 8 bases, 7 bases remained unmatched. Germline CDR1 and CDR2: SNHLY and FYNNEI. CDR3 residues: CATTSGSWDEQFF. The CDR3 region has the DNA TGTGCCACCACTAGCGGGAGTTGGGATGAGCAGTTCTTC.

The V gene is TRBV9, the J gene TRBJ2-1; TRBD2 agrees at 13 bases. The CDR3 consists of 16 residues. Looked up from germline, CDR1 is SGDLS and CDR2 is YYNGEE. Unmatched junction bases numbered 6, after V lost 4 bases and J lost 5 bases. This CDR3 reads CASSPRLAGGNNEQFF. The DNA of the CDR3 is TGTGCCAGCAGCCCTAGACTAGCGGGGGGAAACAATGAGCAGTTCTTC. The full variable domain, rest sourced from reference TRBV9 and TRBJ2-1, is DSGVTQTPKHLITATGQRVTLRCSPRSGDLSVYWYQQSLDQGLQFLIQYYNGEERAKGNILERFSAQQFPDLHSELNLSSLELGDSALYFCASSPRLAGGNNEQFFGPGTRLTVL.

V usage is TRBV6-2 or TRBV6-3 and J usage is TRBJ2-5; D tentatively reads TRBD1 or TRBD2 (5 bases each). CDR3 length equals 14 residues. V was shortened by 5 bases and J by 5 bases, with 15 bases between the two germline ends. Germline assignment: CDR1 MNHEY and CDR2 SVGEGT. CDR3 sequence reads: CASSLRDPGETQYF. The CDR3, as DNA: TGTGCCAGCAGTCTCAGGGACCCGGGCGAGACCCAGTACTTC.

V usage is TRBV7-9 and J usage is TRBJ1-4; a possible D gene is TRBD1 (5 bases). With 5 bases removed from V and 7 bases from J, the gap between germline ends came to 14 bases. This CDR3 contains 14 residues. The germline CDR1 and CDR2 sequences are SEHNR and FQNEAQ (reference sequence). CDR3 DNA: TGTGCCAGCAGCCCGCAGGGTGGTCCTGAAAAACTGTTTTTT. Protein: CASSPQGGPEKLFF.

The chain uses TRBV7-9 and TRBJ2-7; 8 bases agree with TRBD2. CDR1 and CDR2 (germline): SEHNR, FQNEAQ (reference sequence). CDR3 size: 15 residues. After removal of 0 bases from V and 9 bases from J, the junction contained 10 bases not matched to a gene. The CDR3 region is CASSLAASAGVGQYF. The CDR3 DNA sequence: TGTGCCAGCAGCTTAGCGGCGTCAGCGGGAGTGGGGCAGTACTTC. Using reference TRBV7-9 and TRBJ2-7 for the parts outside the CDR3, the full variable domain is DTGVSQNPRHKITKRGQNVTFRCDPISEHNRLYWYRQTLGQGPEFLTYFQNEAQLEKSRLLSDRFSAERPKGSFSTLEIQRTEQGDSAMYLCASSLAASAGVGQYFGPGTRLTVT.

The V and J genes are TRBV5-1 and TRBJ2-7; 9 nucleotides match TRBD2. Germline CDR1 SGHRS, CDR2 YFSETQ. V was pared by 0 bases and J by 4 bases, with 8 bases of the junction left unmatched. The CDR3 is 16 amino acids. Here the CDR3 DNA reads TGCGCCAGCAGCTTGGAGAGCGGGAGGCCCCCTTACGAGCAGTACTTC. Translated, it gives CASSLESGRPPYEQYF.

The gene calls are TRBV18 and TRBJ2-1; the D gene is possibly TRBD1 (5 bases). There are 13 residues in the CDR3. Germline CDR1 and CDR2: KGHSH and LQKENI. Trimming cost V 3 bases and J 16 bases, with 19 bases left between them. CDR3 loop: CASSPMGQGYDFF. DNA for the CDR3: TGTGCCAGCTCACCGATGGGGCAGGGATATGATTTCTTC.

The chain recombines TRBV5-4 with TRBJ1-4, with D hard to call. Trimming took 0 bases from V and 0 from J, leaving 3 bases between them. The germline gives CDR1 SGHNT, CDR2 YYREEE (reference sequence). The CDR3 extends over 14 amino acids. This CDR3 is CASSLAATNEKLFF. The CDR3 bases are TGTGCCAGCAGCTTGGCGGCAACTAATGAAAAACTGTTTTTT.

The chain recombines TRBV30 with TRBJ1-2; 8 bases agree with TRBD1. This CDR3 has 12 amino acids. Germline V gene lookup returns CDR1 GTSNPN and CDR2 SVGIG (reference sequence). Germline trimming cut 4 bases from V and 4 bases from J; bases unmatched to any gene: 2. The CDR3: CAWKDRVYGYTF. Written as DNA, the CDR3 is TGTGCCTGGAAGGACAGGGTCTATGGCTACACCTTC.

Comment on this clone: This sample includes further DNA sequences coding for the same CDR3. V and J are TRBV5-6 and TRBJ1-5; D might be TRBD1 (5 bases). Per germline, CDR1 SGHDT and CDR2 YYEEEE. The V end was cut by 0 bases, the J end by 0 bases, with 7 bases between. The CDR3 is made up of 15 amino acids. The CDR3 region has the DNA TGTGCCAGCAGCTTGGGGGGCGGTAGCAATCAGCCCCAGCATTTT. Translating it yields CASSLGGGSNQPQHF.

The chain combines TRBV9 with TRBJ2-2; 7 bases are shared with TRBD1. The CDR3 totals 16 residues. V was clipped by 4 bases and J by 4 bases; unmatched bases: 10. The germline V gene encodes CDR1 SGDLS and CDR2 YYNGEE. The chain's CDR3 is CASSPRQGSATGELFF. The DNA of the CDR3 is TGTGCCAGCAGCCCAAGACAGGGTTCGGCCACCGGGGAGCTGTTTTTT.

V is TRBV6-5 and J is TRBJ2-5; 10 nucleotides agree with TRBD1. The germline V gene has CDR1 MNHEY and CDR2 SVGAGI. There are 15 residues in the CDR3. The J segment lost 7 bases and the V segment lost 10 bases, leaving 15 bases of the junction unmatched. The CDR3 DNA sequence: TGTGCCATAAGGGAGGGACAGGGGAATCGGGGGACCCAGTACTTC. Its translation is CAIREGQGNRGTQYF.

V and J are TRBV6-5 and TRBJ2-3; D possibly corresponds to TRBD2 (6 bases). Germline values: CDR1 MNHEY, CDR2 SVGAGI. The CDR3 is 15 amino acids. V gave up 6 bases and J gave up 6 bases, with 19 bases separating them. CDR3 DNA sequence: TGTGCCAGCAGGGGCCCGGGACTGCCGGTGGATACGCAGTATTTT. This encodes CASRGPGLPVDTQYF.

This sequence joins TRBV6-5 and TRBJ1-5; no clear D. CDR3 length equals 13 residues. Germline loops: CDR1 MNHEY, CDR2 SVGAGI. Trimming took 6 bases from V and 2 from J, leaving 8 bases between them. The CDR3 protein is CASRGSGNQPQHF. The DNA for the CDR3 is TGTGCCAGCAGGGGTAGCGGCAATCAGCCCCAGCATTTT.

CDR3 nucleotides: TGTGCCAGCAGCAAAGGGCGACTAGCGGGAAAGTTGTTCTTC. Its translation is CASSKGRLAGKLFF. The chain joins TRBV21-1 to TRBJ2-1; the D segment call TRBD2 is taken from the table without a DNA check. TRBV21-1 is given as a pseudogene. The CDR3 contains 14 residues.

This clone showed up just a few times. The chain links TRBV5-1 to TRBJ1-3; the D gene is possibly TRBD1 (5 bases). Germline-derived CDR1 and CDR2 are SGHRS and YFSETQ. Trimming took off 4 bases at V and 0 bases at J, with 14 bases between the two ends. This CDR3 is built from 16 residues. The CDR3 sequence is CASSNRDQYSGNTIYF. The CDR3 DNA reads as TGCGCCAGCAGCAACCGGGACCAATACTCTGGAAACACCATATATTTT.

The gene calls are TRBV24-1 and TRBJ2-2; D is perhaps TRBD1 (6 bases). Germline-derived CDR1 and CDR2 are KGHDR and SFDVKD. V lost 6 bases and J 0 bases, leaving 10 bases between the germline ends. The CDR3 is made up of 15 amino acids. The CDR3 spells CATSQAGANTGELFF. CDR3 coding DNA: TGTGCCACCAGTCAGGCAGGGGCGAACACCGGGGAGCTGTTTTTT.